Listed here is a single T cell receptor beta chain. Its specificity is not known. Sequenced by immunoSEQ multiplex PCR; TCRdb stores in-frame clones only, minus some. Of about 77,000 clones listed, over 65% are singletons. It was focal radiation plus CTLA-4 blockade with ipilimumab that patients with chemo-refractory metastatic non-small-cell lung cancer received. This record belongs to a study of radiotherapy plus CTLA-4 blockade in lung cancer. Study-level information: An objective response was seen in under 20% of patients, and disease control in 25% to 40%.

The CDR3 consists of 15 residues. The germline V and J ends were trimmed by 2 bases and 3 bases, with 14 bases remaining between them. From germline, CDR1 is MNHEY and CDR2 SMNVEV (reference sequence). Overall study findings and caveats: TCR clones originating in tumors grew in number in blood after radiotherapy plus ipilimumab. Best predicting response, reportedly, were early blood T cell clone dynamics, with interferon-beta.

The V gene is TRBV27, the J gene TRBJ2-7, with a weak D call TRBD1 (6 bases). The input for sequencing was peripheral blood, taken from a patient treated with radiotherapy plus ipilimumab. The sequence was collected from a human donor with non-small cell lung cancer whose response to radiotherapy plus ipilimumab could not be evaluated. The CDR3, as DNA: TGTGCCAGCAGTTTAATGGCAGGGGCTAACTACGAGCAGTACTTC. Its translation: CASSLMAGANYEQYF.